A selection of T cell receptor beta chains follows, all from one sample in a study of T cells in localized non-small cell lung cancer. Method: immunoSEQ multiplex PCR; TCRdb's copy keeps in-frame clones and lacks some. The table records about 30,000 clones, roughly nine tenths of them present only once. The specimen was PBMCs, collected before any cancer treatment. All receptors derive from a man aged 40-75 years with stage II lung adenocarcinoma. Each CDR3 is given with its conserved first and last residue. D genes are given only for firm matches. The size field is filled for only some rows; it gives once, few, many or a size class.

clone size: -
J gene: TRBJ2-1
V gene: TRBV7-8
D gene: -
CDR3 DNA: TGTGCCAGCAGCTCCGTGTGGCGAGGGATTACCCCCAATGAGCAGTTCTTC
CDR3 protein: CASSSVWRGITPNEQFF

clone size: few
J gene: TRBJ2-3
V gene: TRBV5-4
D gene: TRBD1
CDR3 DNA: TGTGCCAGCAGCTTGGAACAGGGGGCAGATACGCAGTATTTT
CDR3 protein: CASSLEQGADTQYF

clone size: -
J gene: TRBJ1-5
V gene: TRBV7-8
D gene: TRBD1
CDR3 DNA: TGTGCCAGCAGCCCGGGACAGGGAAGCAATCAGCCCCAGCATTTT
CDR3 protein: CASSPGQGSNQPQHF

clone size: -
J gene: TRBJ2-1
V gene: TRBV27
D gene: -
CDR3 DNA: TGTGCCAGCAGAAAAACCTACAATGAGCAGTTCTTC
CDR3 protein: CASRKTYNEQFF

clone size: -
J gene: TRBJ2-5
V gene: TRBV14
D gene: TRBD2
CDR3 DNA: TGTGCCAGCAGCCCCCCCGGCGGTAGCGGGAGGGGAGAGACCCAGTACTTC
CDR3 protein: CASSPPGGSGRGETQYF

clone size: -
J gene: TRBJ2-7
V gene: TRBV14
D gene: -
CDR3 DNA: TGTGCCAGCAGCCGTAAGAACACGGCACCAGGGGCCGAGCAGTACTTC
CDR3 protein: CASSRKNTAPGAEQYF

clone size: -
J gene: TRBJ2-7
V gene: TRBV18
D gene: -
CDR3 DNA: TGTGCCAGCTCACCACCGACAGGAACCTACGAGCAGTACTTC
CDR3 protein: CASSPPTGTYEQYF

clone size: -
J gene: TRBJ2-1
V gene: TRBV27
D gene: -
CDR3 DNA: TGTGCCAGCAGTTTAGCCTACAATGAGCAGTTCTTC
CDR3 protein: CASSLAYNEQFF

clone size: -
J gene: TRBJ2-1
V gene: TRBV19
D gene: -
CDR3 DNA: TGTGCCAGTAGTCCCGGGGTAAGTGAGCAGTTCTTC
CDR3 protein: CASSPGVSEQFF

clone size: -
J gene: TRBJ1-2
V gene: TRBV28
D gene: -
CDR3 DNA: TGTGCCAGCAGTTCCCGGGGCCGCGGCTACACCTTC
CDR3 protein: CASSSRGRGYTF

clone size: -
J gene: TRBJ2-7
V gene: TRBV2
D gene: -
CDR3 DNA: TGTGCCAGCAGTGAAGCGCCCGGATCCTCCTACGAGCAGTACTTC
CDR3 protein: CASSEAPGSSYEQYF

clone size: once
J gene: TRBJ2-6
V gene: TRBV5-6
D gene: TRBD2
CDR3 DNA: TGTGCCAGCAGCCGGGGGAGGGTGCGCTCTGGGGCCAACGTCCTGACTTTC
CDR3 protein: CASSRGRVRSGANVLTF

clone size: -
J gene: TRBJ1-2
V gene: TRBV4-1
D gene: -
CDR3 DNA: TGCGCCAGCAGCCAAGATATCGAGCGGCGCGGACTTAACTATGGCTACACCTTC
CDR3 protein: CASSQDIERRGLNYGYTF

clone size: -
J gene: TRBJ1-5
V gene: TRBV28
D gene: -
CDR3 DNA: TGTGCCAGCAGTTTGGGGAATCAGCCCCAGCATTTT
CDR3 protein: CASSLGNQPQHF

clone size: -
J gene: TRBJ2-5
V gene: TRBV10-3
D gene: TRBD1
CDR3 DNA: TGTGCCATCAGTGGGACAGGGAGAGAGACCCAGTACTTC
CDR3 protein: CAISGTGRETQYF

clone size: -
J gene: TRBJ1-4
V gene: TRBV6-6
D gene: -
CDR3 DNA: TGTGCCAGCAGCATCAGTGATGGTGAAAAACTGTTTTTT
CDR3 protein: CASSISDGEKLFF

clone size: -
J gene: TRBJ2-3
V gene: TRBV4-1
D gene: -
CDR3 DNA: TGCGCCAGCAGCCAAGATTCGACAGCTGGAATCACAGATACGCAGTATTTT
CDR3 protein: CASSQDSTAGITDTQYF

clone size: -
J gene: TRBJ2-7
V gene: TRBV27
D gene: TRBD1
CDR3 DNA: TGTGCCAGCAGTATACAGGGGAAGACCGGCGAGCAGTACTTC
CDR3 protein: CASSIQGKTGEQYF

clone size: -
J gene: TRBJ1-3
V gene: TRBV2
D gene: TRBD1
CDR3 DNA: TGTGCCAGCAGTGGAGACAGGGGGTCCACTGGAAACACCATATATTTT
CDR3 protein: CASSGDRGSTGNTIYF

clone size: once
J gene: TRBJ2-7
V gene: TRBV30
D gene: -
CDR3 DNA: TGTGCCTGCAGTGTAGGTCCCTACGAGCAGTACTTC
CDR3 protein: CACSVGPYEQYF

clone size: -
J gene: TRBJ2-6
V gene: TRBV13
D gene: TRBD2
CDR3 DNA: TGTGCCAGCAGCTTAGGACTAGCGACGGGTGGGGCCAACGTCCTGACTTTC
CDR3 protein: CASSLGLATGGANVLTF